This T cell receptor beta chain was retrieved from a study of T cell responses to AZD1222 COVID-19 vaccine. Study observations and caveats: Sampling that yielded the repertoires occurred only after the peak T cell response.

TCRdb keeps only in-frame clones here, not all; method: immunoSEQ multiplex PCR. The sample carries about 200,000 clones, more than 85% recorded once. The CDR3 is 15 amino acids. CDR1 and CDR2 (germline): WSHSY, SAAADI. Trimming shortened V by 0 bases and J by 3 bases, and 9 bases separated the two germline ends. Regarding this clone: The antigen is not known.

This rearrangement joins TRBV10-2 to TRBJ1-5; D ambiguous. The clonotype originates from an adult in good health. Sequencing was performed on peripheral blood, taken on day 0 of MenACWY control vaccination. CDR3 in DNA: TGCGCCAGCAGTGAGTCGGTAAGGGCCAATCAGCCCCAGCATTTT. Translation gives CASSESVRANQPQHF.